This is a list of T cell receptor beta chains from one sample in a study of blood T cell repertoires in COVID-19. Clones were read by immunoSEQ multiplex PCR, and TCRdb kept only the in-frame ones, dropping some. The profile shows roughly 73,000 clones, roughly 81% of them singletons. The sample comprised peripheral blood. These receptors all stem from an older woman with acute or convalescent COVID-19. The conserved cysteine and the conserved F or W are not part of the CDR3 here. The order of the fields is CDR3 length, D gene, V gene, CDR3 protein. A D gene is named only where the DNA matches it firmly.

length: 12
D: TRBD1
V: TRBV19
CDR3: ASSAPGQGVKLF

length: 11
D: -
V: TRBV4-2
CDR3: ASSQDRKETQY

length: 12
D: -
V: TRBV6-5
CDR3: ASRKDRNNQPQH

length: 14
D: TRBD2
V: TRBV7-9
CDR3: ASSPPGLAGENEQF

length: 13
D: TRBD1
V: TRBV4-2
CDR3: ASSQPQGATTEAF

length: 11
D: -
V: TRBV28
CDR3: ASSWGGLETQY

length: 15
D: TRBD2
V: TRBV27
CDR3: ASRGWSGEGGANVLT

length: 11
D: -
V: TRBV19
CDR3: AVKAHGADTQY

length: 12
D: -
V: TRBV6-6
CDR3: ASGEFGVAYEQY

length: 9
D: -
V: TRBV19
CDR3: ASSREETQY

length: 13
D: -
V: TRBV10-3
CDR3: AISEVWQSSYEQY

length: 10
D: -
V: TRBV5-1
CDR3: ASSRGADTQY

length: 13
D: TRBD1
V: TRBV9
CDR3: ASSGQGATNEKLF

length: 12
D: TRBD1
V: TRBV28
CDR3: ASTPGQGIGGYT

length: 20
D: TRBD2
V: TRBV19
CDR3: ASSSPGGSGLAGPLAKNIQY

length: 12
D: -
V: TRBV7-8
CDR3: ASSLGPGAYEQY

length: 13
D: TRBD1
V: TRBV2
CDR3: ASSPDRGTYYGYT

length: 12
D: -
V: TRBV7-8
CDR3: ASSLDTSHYEQY

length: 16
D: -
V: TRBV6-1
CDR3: ASSEYGGGGRGSYEQY

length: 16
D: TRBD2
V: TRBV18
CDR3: ARHTNRTSGNMYNEQF

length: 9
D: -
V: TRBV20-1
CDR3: SAGRTRGVF

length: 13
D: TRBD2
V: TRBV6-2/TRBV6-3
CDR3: ASSPLAGLQETQY

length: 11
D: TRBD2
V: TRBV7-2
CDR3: ASSVGGEETQY

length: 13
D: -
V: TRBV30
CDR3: AVDSKMLLGYEQY